This T cell receptor (beta chain) stems from a study of graft-versus-host responses after intestinal transplantation. Study conclusions and caveats: There were GvH clones found in recipient marrow, and some of them appeared first in ileum or blood.

This CDR3 has 13 amino acids. V lost 5 bases and J 4 bases, leaving 9 bases between the germline ends. The V gene's germline CDR1 is MNHNS and CDR2 SASEGT. In this sample, this clone turned up once. As yet, its antigen is unknown. Marrow sampled after transplant originated from the posterior iliac crest or another site. TCRdb's table, derived via immunoSEQ multiplex PCR, lists solely in-frame clones and lacks some. Here the sample spans some 14,000 clones, over 75% being singletons. Sequenced here: bone marrow, sampled approximately 120 days after intestinal transplantation. The clonotype was recovered from a human patient who received an intestinal transplant, so some T cells may come from the graft donor. The chain is built from TRBV6-1 and TRBJ2-1; unclear D gene. The CDR3 is CASSYFRYNEQFF. CDR3 nucleotide sequence: TGTGCCAGCAGTTATTTCAGGTACAATGAGCAGTTCTTC.